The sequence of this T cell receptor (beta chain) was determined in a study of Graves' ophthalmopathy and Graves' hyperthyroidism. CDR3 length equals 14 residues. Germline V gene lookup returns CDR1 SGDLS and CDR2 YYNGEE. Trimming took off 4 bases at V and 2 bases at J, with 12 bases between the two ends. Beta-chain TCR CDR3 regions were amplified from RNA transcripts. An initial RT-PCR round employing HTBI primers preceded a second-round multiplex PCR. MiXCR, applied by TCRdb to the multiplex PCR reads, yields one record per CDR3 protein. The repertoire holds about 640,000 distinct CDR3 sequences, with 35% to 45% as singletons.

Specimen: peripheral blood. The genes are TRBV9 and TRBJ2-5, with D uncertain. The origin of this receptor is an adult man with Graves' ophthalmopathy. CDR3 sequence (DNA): TGTGCCAGCAGCCAACTGACTGGACAAGAGACCCAGTACTTC. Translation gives CASSQLTGQETQYF.